The 3 T cell receptor beta chains reported below all come from one sample, sequenced in a study of prognosis after radiotherapy for stage I lung cancer. The authors amplified TCR beta CDR3 from genomic DNA using two-round multiplex PCR. First-round PCR, the initial amplification, used primers specific to each TRBV and TRBJ gene. Using its own MiXCR run on the multiplex PCR reads, TCRdb lists one record per CDR3 protein. The data hold tens of thousands of distinct CDR3 sequences, with about a quarter observed a single time. The starting material was PBMCs, obtained before or after stereotactic body radiation therapy (not recorded which). The receptors originated from a donor aged 50 or older with non-small cell lung cancer.

This clonotype was detected many times. The V call is TRBV19, the J call TRBJ1-5, with D possibly matching TRBD1 (5 bases). The germline V and J ends were trimmed by 5 bases and 11 bases, with 22 bases remaining between them. Germline V CDR1 and CDR2: LNHDA, SQIVND (reference sequence). The CDR3 contains 15 residues. CDR3 in amino acids: CASSSRRVSGFTQHF. CDR3 nucleotide sequence: TGTGCCAGTAGTTCTCGGAGGGTTTCAGGGTTCACCCAGCATTTT.

This clonotype was counted many times. The chain links TRBV6-5 to TRBJ2-1, with D perhaps matching TRBD2 (6 bases). The germline V and J ends were trimmed by 0 bases and 5 bases, with 14 bases remaining between them. The CDR3 has 16 amino acids. Germline CDR1 is MNHEY and CDR2 is SVGAGI. The CDR3 DNA follows: TGTGCCAGCAGTTACTCGTTCCAGCGGGCCAACAATGAGCAGTTCTTC. Translation: CASSYSFQRANNEQFF.

At least ten counts were recorded for this clonotype. V gene TRBV5-1 combines with J gene TRBJ1-1; D is uncertain. The CDR3 loop spans 11 amino acids. Germline loops: CDR1 SGHRS, CDR2 YFSETQ. Trimming stripped 2 bases from V and 2 bases from J, with 1 base between. The DNA for the CDR3 is TGCGCCAGCAGCTTAAACACTGAAGCTTTCTTT. This translates into CASSLNTEAFF. The full variable domain, with the rest looked up from reference TRBV5-1 and TRBJ1-1, is KAGVTQTPRYLIKTRGQQVTLSCSPISGHRSVSWYQQTPGQGLQFLFEYFSETQRNKGNFPGRFSGRQFSNSRSEMNVSTLELGDSALYLCASSLNTEAFFGQGTRLTVV.